One TCR beta chain is described in this entry. Original handling: Reference gene primer amplification in the assay estimated nucleated cell counts. Sequenced by immunoSEQ multiplex PCR; TCRdb stores in-frame clones only, minus some. V, J and clone size derive from that table, while D and trimming were established from the DNA sequence. The sample holds 250,000 to 300,000 clones, 70% to 90% seen once. There are 14 residues in the CDR3. The trim removed 4 bases at V and 5 bases at J, leaving 4 bases unmatched. From germline, CDR1 is SGHTS and CDR2 YDEGEE. This specimen belongs to a study of blood T cell repertoires in COVID-19. Turning to the study itself: PBMCs, B-cell-depleted T cells, or T cells were the source of the cDNA or gDNA that made up the material.

Assignments of participants to cohorts depended upon their own reported clinical history. Symptom resolution, clearance, or two negative PCRs marked donors in Cohort 3 as recovered. The sample comprised PBMCs or T cells enriched from blood (not recorded which). The source of this sequence is a woman between 45 and 60 years old who had recovered from COVID-19. The rearrangement joins TRBV5-8 to TRBJ2-3; TRBD2 aligns across 10 bases. CDR3 region: CASSPSGREDTQYF. CDR3 nucleotides: TGTGCCAGCAGCCCAAGCGGGAGGGAAGATACGCAGTATTTT.